The clone carrying this T cell receptor beta chain was detected many times. The target antigen is unknown. Germline V gives CDR1 SGHTS, CDR2 YDEGEE. V was shortened by 1 base and J by 5 bases, with 6 bases between the two germline ends. The CDR3 spans 13 residues. Among the patients, none had received any treatment before thyroid surgery. Per the authors' pipeline: CDR3 differences across clinicopathological groups were used to build a distant-metastasis classifier for papillary thyroid cancer. Using MiXCR, TCRdb re-called clones from the PCR reads. TCRdb's processing, not the authors' own work, is the source of the V and J calls. The table includes about 30,000 clones, more than 3.5% detected once. The data derive from a study of metastatic and nonmetastatic thyroid tumors. The overall study: It was across blood and tumor or nodule tissue from malignant and benign thyroid patients that repertoires were compared. Overall study findings and caveats: Malignant tumors reportedly showed significantly higher TCR beta diversity than benign nodules in both blood and tumor.

Sequenced input: blood. V usage is TRBV5-8 and J usage is TRBJ2-2, with D possibly being TRBD1 (5 bases). This clonotype was sampled from a female donor with papillary thyroid cancer or a benign thyroid nodule (not recorded which). Some clones in this sample may be carry-over from other donors' samples. CDR3 DNA: TGTGCCAGCAGCTTGTCAGGGACCGGGGAGCTGTTTTTT. As protein: CASSLSGTGELFF.